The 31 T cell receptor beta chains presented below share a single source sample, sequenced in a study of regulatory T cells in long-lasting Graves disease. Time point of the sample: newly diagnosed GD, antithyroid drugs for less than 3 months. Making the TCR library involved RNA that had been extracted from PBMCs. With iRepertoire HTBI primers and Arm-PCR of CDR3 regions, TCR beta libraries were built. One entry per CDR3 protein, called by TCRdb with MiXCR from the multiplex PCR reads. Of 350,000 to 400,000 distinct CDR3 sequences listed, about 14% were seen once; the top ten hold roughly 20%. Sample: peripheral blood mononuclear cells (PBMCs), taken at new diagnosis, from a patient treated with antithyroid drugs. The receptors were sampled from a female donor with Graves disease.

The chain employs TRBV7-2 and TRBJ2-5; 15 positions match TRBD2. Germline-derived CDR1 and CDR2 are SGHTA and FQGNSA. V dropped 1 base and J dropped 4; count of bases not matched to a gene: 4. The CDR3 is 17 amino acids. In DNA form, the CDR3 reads TGTGCCAGCAGCTTAGGGACTAGCGGGAGGGATGGAGAGACCCAGTACTTC. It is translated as CASSLGTSGRDGETQYF.

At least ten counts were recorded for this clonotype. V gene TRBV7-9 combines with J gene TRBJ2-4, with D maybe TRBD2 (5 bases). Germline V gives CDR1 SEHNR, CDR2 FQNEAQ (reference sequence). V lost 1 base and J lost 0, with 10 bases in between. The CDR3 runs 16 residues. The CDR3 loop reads CASSLGAGLAKNIQYF. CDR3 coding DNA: TGTGCCAGCAGCTTAGGGGCGGGCTTAGCCAAAAACATTCAGTACTTC.

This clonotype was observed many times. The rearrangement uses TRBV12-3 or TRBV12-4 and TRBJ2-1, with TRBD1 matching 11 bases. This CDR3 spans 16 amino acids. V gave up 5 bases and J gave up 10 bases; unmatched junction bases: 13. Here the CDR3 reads CASSPPRGTGGGEQFF. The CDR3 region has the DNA TGTGCCAGCAGTCCCCCTCGGGGGACAGGGGGGGGGGAGCAGTTCTTC.

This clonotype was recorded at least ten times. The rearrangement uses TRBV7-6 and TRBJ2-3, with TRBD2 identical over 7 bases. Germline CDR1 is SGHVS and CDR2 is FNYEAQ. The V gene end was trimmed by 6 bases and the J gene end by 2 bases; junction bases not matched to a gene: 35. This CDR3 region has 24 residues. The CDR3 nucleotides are TGTGCCAGCAGGGTTAGGAGGACTAGACACCTCAAACTTGCATTGTGGGATCCCACAGATACGCAGTATTTT. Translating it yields CASRVRRTRHLKLALWDPTDTQYF.

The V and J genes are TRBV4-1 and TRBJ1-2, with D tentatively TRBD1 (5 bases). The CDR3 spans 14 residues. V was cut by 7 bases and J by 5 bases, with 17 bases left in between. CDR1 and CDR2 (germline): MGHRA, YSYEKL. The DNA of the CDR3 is TGCGCCAGCACCCTCGGGGCAGGCCGGTATGGCTACACCTTC. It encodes CASTLGAGRYGYTF.

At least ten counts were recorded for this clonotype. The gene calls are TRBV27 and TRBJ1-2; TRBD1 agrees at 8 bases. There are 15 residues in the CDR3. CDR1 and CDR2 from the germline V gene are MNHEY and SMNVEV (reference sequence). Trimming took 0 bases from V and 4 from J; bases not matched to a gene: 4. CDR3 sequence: CASSLSRGPTYGYTF. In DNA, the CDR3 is TGTGCCAGCAGTTTATCCAGGGGGCCGACCTATGGCTACACCTTC.

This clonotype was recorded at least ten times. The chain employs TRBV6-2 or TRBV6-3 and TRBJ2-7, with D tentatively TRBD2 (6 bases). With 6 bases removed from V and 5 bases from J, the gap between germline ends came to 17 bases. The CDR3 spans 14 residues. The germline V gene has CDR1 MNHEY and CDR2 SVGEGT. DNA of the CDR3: TGTGCCAGCAGGCGGGGCCGGTTAGAAGACGAGCAGTACTTC. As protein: CASRRGRLEDEQYF.

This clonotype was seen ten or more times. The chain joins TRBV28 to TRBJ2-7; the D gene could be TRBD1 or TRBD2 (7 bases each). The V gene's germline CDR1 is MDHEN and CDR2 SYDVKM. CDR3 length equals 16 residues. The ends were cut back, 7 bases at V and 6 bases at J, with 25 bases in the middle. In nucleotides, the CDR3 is TGTGCCAGCACCTTCCTCAGGGGGGGGGGCAGTAGCGAGCAGTACTTC. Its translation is CASTFLRGGGSSEQYF.

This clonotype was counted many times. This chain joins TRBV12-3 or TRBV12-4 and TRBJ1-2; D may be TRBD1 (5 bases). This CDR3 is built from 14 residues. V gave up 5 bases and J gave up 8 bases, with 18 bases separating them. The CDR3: CASSLGATRTGYTF. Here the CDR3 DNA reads TGTGCCAGCAGTCTAGGGGCGACGCGTACCGGCTACACCTTC.

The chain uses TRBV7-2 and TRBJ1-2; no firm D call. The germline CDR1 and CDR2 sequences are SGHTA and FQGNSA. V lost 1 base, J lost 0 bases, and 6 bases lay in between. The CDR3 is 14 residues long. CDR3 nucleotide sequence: TGTGCCAGCAGCTTAGAGCCCACTAACTATGGCTACACCTTC. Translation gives CASSLEPTNYGYTF. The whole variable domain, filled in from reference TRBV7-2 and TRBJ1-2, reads GAGVSQSPSNKVTEKGKDVELRCDPISGHTALYWYRQSLGQGLEFLIYFQGNSAPDKSGLPSDRFSAERTGGSVSTLTIQRTQQEDSAVYLCASSLEPTNYGYTFGSGTRLTVV.

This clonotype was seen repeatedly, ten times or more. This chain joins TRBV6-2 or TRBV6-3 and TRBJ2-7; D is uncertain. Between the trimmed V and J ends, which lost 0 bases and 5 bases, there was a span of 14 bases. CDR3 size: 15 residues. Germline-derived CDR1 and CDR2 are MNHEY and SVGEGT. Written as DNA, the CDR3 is TGTGCCAGCAGTTACTCCAGGTGGGCTCGGGACGAGCAGTACTTC. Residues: CASSYSRWARDEQYF.

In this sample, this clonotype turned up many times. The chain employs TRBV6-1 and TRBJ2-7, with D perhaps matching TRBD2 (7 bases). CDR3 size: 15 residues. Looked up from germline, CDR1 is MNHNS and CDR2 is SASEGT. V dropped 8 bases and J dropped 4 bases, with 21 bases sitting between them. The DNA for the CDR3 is TGTGCCAGCGGCCAAGGCGGGGGCAGACATTACGAGCAGTACTTC. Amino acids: CASGQGGGRHYEQYF.

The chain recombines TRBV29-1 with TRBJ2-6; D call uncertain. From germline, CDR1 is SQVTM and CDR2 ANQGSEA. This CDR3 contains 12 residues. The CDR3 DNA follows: TGCGCCTTTCACACTGGGGCCAACGTCCTGACTTTC. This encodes CAFHTGANVLTF.

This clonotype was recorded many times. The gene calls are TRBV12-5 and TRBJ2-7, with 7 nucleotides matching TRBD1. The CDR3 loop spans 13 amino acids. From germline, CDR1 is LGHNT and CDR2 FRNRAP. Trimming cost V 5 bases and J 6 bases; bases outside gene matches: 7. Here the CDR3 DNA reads TGTGCTAGTGGTCCGACAGGGATCCTCGAGCAGTACTTC. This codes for CASGPTGILEQYF.

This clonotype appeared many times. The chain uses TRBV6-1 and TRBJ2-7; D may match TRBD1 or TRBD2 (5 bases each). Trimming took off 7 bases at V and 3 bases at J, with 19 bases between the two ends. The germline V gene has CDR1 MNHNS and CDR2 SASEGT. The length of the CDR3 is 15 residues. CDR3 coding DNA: TGTGCCAGCACCCAACCGAGGGGAACGTTCTACGAGCAGTACTTC. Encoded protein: CASTQPRGTFYEQYF.

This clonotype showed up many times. CDR3: CSVRGAGGARTGTEAFF. DNA for the CDR3: TGCAGCGTTCGGGGGGCAGGGGGCGCACGAACGGGCACTGAAGCTTTCTTT. This chain joins TRBV29-1 and TRBJ1-1, with TRBD1 identical over 8 bases. The germline gives CDR1 SQVTM, CDR2 ANQGSEA. The trim removed 5 bases at V and 4 bases at J, leaving 18 bases unmatched. The CDR3 consists of 17 residues. The variable domain in full, with the rest retrieved from reference TRBV29-1 and TRBJ1-1, is SAVISQKPSRDICQRGTSLTIQCQVDSQVTMMFWYRQQPGQSLTLIATANQGSEATYESGFVIDKFPISRPNLTFSTLTVSNMSPEDSSIYLCSVRGAGGARTGTEAFFGQGTRLTVV.

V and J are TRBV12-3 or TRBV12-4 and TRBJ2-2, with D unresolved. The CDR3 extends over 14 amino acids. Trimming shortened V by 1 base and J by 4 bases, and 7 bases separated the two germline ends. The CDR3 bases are TGTGCCAGCAGTTTAGGGTTCAGCACCGGGGAGCTGTTTTTT. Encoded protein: CASSLGFSTGELFF.

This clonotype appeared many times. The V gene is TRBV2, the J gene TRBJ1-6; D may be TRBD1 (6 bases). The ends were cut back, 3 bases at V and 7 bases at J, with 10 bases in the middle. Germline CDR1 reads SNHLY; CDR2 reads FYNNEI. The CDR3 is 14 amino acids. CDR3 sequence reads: CASSERGRNSPLHF. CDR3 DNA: TGTGCCAGCAGTGAGAGGGGGAGGAATTCACCCCTCCACTTT.

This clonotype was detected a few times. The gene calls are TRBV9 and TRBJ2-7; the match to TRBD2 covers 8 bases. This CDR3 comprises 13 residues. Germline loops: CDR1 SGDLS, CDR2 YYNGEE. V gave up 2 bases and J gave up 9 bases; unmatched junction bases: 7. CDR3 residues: CASSVAREAVQYF. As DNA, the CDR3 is TGTGCCAGCAGCGTCGCGCGGGAGGCAGTGCAGTACTTC. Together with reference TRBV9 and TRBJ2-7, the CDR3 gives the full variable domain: DSGVTQTPKHLITATGQRVTLRCSPRSGDLSVYWYQQSLDQGLQFLIQYYNGEERAKGNILERFSAQQFPDLHSELNLSSLELGDSALYFCASSVAREAVQYFGPGTRLTVT.

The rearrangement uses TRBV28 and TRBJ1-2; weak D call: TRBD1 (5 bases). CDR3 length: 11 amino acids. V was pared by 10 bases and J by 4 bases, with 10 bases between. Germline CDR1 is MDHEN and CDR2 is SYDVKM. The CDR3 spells CATRTPYGYTF. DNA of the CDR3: TGTGCCACCAGGACACCCTATGGCTACACCTTC.

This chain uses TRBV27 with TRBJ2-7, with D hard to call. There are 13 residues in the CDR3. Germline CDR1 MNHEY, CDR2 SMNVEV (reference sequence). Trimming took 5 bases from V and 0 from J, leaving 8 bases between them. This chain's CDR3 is CASSDAPSYEQYF. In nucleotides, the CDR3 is TGTGCCAGCAGTGATGCACCCTCCTACGAGCAGTACTTC.

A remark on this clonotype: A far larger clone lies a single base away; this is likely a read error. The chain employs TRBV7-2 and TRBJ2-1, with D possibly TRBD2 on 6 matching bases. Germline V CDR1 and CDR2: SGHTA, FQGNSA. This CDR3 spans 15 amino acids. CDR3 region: CACSLGRREQNEQFF. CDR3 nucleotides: TGTGCCTGCAGCTTAGGGCGCCGGGAGCAGAATGAGCAGTTCTTC.

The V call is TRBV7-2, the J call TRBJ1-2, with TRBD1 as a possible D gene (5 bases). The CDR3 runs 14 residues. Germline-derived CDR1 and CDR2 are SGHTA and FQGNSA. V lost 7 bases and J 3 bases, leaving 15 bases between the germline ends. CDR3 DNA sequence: TGTGCCAGCAAGTCCGCACAGGTTGACTATGGCTACACCTTC. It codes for CASKSAQVDYGYTF.

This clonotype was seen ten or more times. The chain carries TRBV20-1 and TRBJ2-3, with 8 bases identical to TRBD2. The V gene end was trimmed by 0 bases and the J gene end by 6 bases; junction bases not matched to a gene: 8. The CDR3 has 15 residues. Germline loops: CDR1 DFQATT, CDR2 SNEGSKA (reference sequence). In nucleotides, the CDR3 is TGCAGTGCTAGAGATTGGAGGACTAGCTCCGATACGCAGTATTTT. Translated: CSARDWRTSSDTQYF.

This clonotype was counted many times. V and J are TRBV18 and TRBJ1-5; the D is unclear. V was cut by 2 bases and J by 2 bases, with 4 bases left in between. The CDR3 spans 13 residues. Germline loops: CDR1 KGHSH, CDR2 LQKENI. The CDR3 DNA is TGTGCCAGCTCACCAAGCGGCAATCAGCCCCAGCATTTT. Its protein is CASSPSGNQPQHF.

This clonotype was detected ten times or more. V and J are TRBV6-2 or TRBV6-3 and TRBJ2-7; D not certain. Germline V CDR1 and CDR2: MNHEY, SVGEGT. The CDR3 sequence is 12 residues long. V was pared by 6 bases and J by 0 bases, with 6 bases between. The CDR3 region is CASSTISYEQYF. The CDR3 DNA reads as TGTGCCAGCAGCACCATCTCCTACGAGCAGTACTTC.

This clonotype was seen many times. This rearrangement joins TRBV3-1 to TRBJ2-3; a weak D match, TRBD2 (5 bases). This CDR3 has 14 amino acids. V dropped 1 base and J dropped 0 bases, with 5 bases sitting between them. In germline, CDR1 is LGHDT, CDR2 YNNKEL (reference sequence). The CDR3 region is CASSQGTSTDTQYF. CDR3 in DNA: TGTGCCAGCAGCCAAGGGACTAGCACAGATACGCAGTATTTT.

CDR3 bases: TGTGCCAGTAGTAATAGACGGCGGGCTAATGAAAAACTGTTTTTT. Encoded protein: CASSNRRRANEKLFF. The rearrangement uses TRBV19 and TRBJ1-4; D is undetermined. Germline V gives CDR1 LNHDA, CDR2 SQIVND (reference sequence). Trimming took off 4 bases at V and 3 bases at J, with 12 bases between the two ends. The CDR3 extends over 15 amino acids.

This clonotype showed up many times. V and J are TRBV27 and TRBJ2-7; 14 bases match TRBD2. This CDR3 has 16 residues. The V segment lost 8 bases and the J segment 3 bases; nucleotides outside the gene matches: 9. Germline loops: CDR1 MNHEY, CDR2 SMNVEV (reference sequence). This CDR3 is CASRTGTSGGLYEQYF. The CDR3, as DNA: TGTGCCAGCCGTACCGGGACTAGCGGGGGCCTCTACGAGCAGTACTTC.

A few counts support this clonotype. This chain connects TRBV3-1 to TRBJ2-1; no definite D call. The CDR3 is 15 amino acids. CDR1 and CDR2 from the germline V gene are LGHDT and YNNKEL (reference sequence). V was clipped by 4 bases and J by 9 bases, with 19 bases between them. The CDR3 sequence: CASSPGGIFHGEQFF. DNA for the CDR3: TGTGCCAGCAGCCCAGGCGGTATCTTTCACGGTGAGCAGTTCTTC.

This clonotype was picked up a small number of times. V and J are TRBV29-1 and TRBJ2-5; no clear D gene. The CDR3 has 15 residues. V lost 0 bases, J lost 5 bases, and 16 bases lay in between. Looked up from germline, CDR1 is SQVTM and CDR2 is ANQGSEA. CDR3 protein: CSVEEALQITETQYF. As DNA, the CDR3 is TGCAGCGTTGAAGAGGCACTACAAATCACGGAGACCCAGTACTTC.